The entry that follows covers one T cell receptor (beta chain) sequence. This CDR3 contains 11 residues. Deletions cut 4 bases from V and 4 bases from J, with 7 bases between. Germline V gene data show CDR1 as SQVTM and CDR2 as ANQGSEA. Extraction and reverse transcription of RNA yielded cDNA as the sequencing template. The assay was immunoSEQ multiplex PCR, and TCRdb's table has in-frame clones only and misses some. The data contain 100,000 to 140,000 clones, roughly 84% of them singletons. Indicated treatment: oral pan-JAK inhibitor, 5-10 mg twice daily. The data were taken from a study of CD8+ T cells in alopecia areata.

This rearrangement joins TRBV29-1 to TRBJ1-2; D remains ambiguous. This clonotype was obtained from a human donor with alopecia areata. The sample in question was CD8+ T cells sorted from blood, obtained at week 24, from a patient treated with tofacitinib. CDR3 sequence reads: CSVVHVYGYTF. DNA of the CDR3: TGCAGCGTTGTCCATGTCTATGGCTACACCTTC.